This section outlines one T cell receptor beta chain sequence together with its context. Generated by immunoSEQ multiplex PCR, the TCRdb table keeps only in-frame clones and is missing some. Here the sample spans about 82,000 clones, around 89% being singletons. The participants were between about 18 and 100 years old and came from 24 US areas. The sample originates from a study of blood T cell repertoires in COVID-19. Trimming took 3 bases from V and 4 from J; bases not matched to a gene: 7. The CDR3 is 15 residues long. Germline CDR1 and CDR2: SGHTA and FQGTGA. This receptor was identified in a woman in her fifties or sixties with acute COVID-19. The sample taken for sequencing was PBMCs or T cells enriched from blood (not recorded which). The chain joins TRBV7-3 to TRBJ2-3, with 7 bases lining up with TRBD1. CDR3 DNA sequence: TGTGCCAGCAGCTTGAACAGGGGAAGAGCAGATACGCAGTATTTT. Amino acids: CASSLNRGRADTQYF.